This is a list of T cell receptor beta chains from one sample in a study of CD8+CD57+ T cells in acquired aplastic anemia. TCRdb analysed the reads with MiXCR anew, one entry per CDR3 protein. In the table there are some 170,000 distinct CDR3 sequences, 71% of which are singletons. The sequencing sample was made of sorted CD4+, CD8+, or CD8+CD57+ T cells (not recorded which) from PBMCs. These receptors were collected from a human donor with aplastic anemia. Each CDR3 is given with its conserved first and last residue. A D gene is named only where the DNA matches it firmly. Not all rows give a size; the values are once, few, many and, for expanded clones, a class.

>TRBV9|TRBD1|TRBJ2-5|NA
CASSVEGGTGGQETQYF
TGTGCCAGCAGCGTAGAGGGGGGGACAGGGGGACAAGAGACCCAGTACTTC
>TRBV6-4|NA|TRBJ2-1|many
CASSDSGQRDHNEQFF
TGTGCCAGCAGTGACTCGGGTCAGAGAGACCACAATGAGCAGTTCTTC
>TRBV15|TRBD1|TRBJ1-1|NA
CATSRDDRVRTEAFF
TGTGCCACCAGCAGAGATGACAGGGTAAGGACTGAAGCTTTCTTT
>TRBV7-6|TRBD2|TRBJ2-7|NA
CASSRGLSLYEQYF
TGTGCCAGCAGCCGGGGACTATCCCTCTACGAGCAGTACTTC
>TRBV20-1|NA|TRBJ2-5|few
CSASNTYALTKTQYF
TGCAGTGCTAGCAACACATACGCGTTAACGAAGACCCAGTACTTC
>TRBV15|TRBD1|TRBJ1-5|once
CATSRTLDRGTYSNQPQHF
TGTGCCACCAGCAGAACGCTTGACAGGGGGACATATAGCAATCAGCCCCAGCATTTT
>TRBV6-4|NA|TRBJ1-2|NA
CASSDGGHDGYTF
TGTGCCAGCAGTGACGGTGGACACGATGGCTACACCTTC
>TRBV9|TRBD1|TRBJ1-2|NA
CASSVQGDGYTF
TGTGCCAGCAGCGTACAGGGGGATGGCTACACCTTC
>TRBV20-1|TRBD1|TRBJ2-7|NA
CSALRTGISYEQYF
TGCAGTGCCCTAAGGACAGGTATTTCCTACGAGCAGTACTTC
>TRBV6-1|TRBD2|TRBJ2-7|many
CASSGLAGSYEQYF
TGTGCCAGCAGTGGCTTAGCGGGGTCCTACGAGCAGTACTTC
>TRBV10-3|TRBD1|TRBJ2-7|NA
CASSQTGAVEQYF
TGTGCCAGCAGTCAGACAGGGGCTGTCGAGCAGTACTTC
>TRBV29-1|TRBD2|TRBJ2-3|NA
CSVPGTSGRSDTQYF
TGCAGCGTGCCCGGGACTAGCGGGAGATCAGATACGCAGTATTTT
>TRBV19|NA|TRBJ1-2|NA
CASSANRRYGYTF
TGTGCCAGTAGTGCAAACCGCCGCTATGGCTACACCTTC
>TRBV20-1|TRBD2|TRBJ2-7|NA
CSARVLAGGEQYF
TGCAGTGCTAGAGTCCTAGCGGGAGGCGAGCAGTACTTC
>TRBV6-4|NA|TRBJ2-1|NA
CASSEDGSGEQFF
TGTGCCAGCAGTGAGGACGGGAGCGGAGAGCAGTTCTTC
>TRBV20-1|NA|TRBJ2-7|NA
CSVAAANYEQYF
TGCAGTGTGGCGGCCGCGAACTACGAGCAGTACTTC
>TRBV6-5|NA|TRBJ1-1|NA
CASSYQGHPEAFF
TGTGCCAGCAGTTACCAGGGACACCCCGAAGCTTTCTTT
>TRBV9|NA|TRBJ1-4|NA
CASSVGPVEKLFF
TGTGCCAGCAGCGTTGGCCCCGTGGAAAAACTGTTTTTT
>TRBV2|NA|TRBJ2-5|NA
CASGTDQETQYF
TGTGCCAGCGGTACAGATCAAGAGACCCAGTACTTC
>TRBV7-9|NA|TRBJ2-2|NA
CASSLERSAGELFF
TGTGCCAGCAGCTTAGAACGTTCTGCCGGGGAGCTGTTTTTT
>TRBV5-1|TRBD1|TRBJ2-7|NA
CASSLVTGASYEQYF
TGCGCCAGCAGCTTGGTTACAGGGGCCTCCTACGAGCAGTACTTC
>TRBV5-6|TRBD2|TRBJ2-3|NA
CASSSSGGAGDTQYF
TGTGCCAGCAGCTCAAGCGGGGGGGCAGGGGATACGCAGTATTTT
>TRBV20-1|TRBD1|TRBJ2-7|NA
CSAYEGTGYYEQYF
TGCAGTGCATACGAAGGGACAGGGTACTACGAGCAGTACTTC
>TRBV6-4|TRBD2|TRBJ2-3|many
CASSDGREGQTDTQYF
TGTGCCAGCAGTGACGGGCGGGAGGGCCAAACAGATACGCAGTATTTT
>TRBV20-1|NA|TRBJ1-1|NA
CSALDILNTEAFF
TGCAGTGCTCTCGACATCTTGAACACTGAAGCTTTCTTT
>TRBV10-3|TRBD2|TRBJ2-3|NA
CAISRLAGGTDTQYF
TGTGCCATCAGTCGACTAGCGGGGGGCACAGATACGCAGTATTTT